This T cell receptor beta chain was retrieved from a study of T cell responses to AZD1222 COVID-19 vaccine (dated by TCRdb to the early 2020s). At the level of the whole study: A total of 233 trial participants underwent TCR sequencing, of whom around 200 received two doses of AZD1222 and about 26 received two doses of the MenACWY control vaccine. Trial participants were enrolled by age into 18-55, 56-69 and 70-plus year subgroups, with approximately 160, 26 and 62 TCR-sequenced participants respectively.

This clone was detected ten times or more. No antigen is known for it. Base-call qualities are not available, and no considerably larger clone is one nucleotide away. The time point label here, explained by the study, means: about 28 days (+/-7) after the second vaccine dose. AZD1222 recipients with second doses at about 4 weeks or about 12 weeks were pooled, because spike-specific TCR depth and breadth did not differ between schedules. Vaccinee samples came from UK trials COV001 and COV002, including a single-blind randomized controlled phase 2/3 trial of AZD1222 (ChAdOx1 nCoV-19) in healthy adults. For TCRbeta chain sequencing, PBMC samples from trial participants were taken at day 0 and at day 28 after the second dose. The V and J ends are trimmed by 1 base and 8 bases, leaving 10 bases between them. Via the germline V gene (reference sequence), CDR1 is SGHNT and CDR2 YYREEE. Reading from cysteine to phenylalanine, the CDR3 counts 14 amino acids. The retained sequence is limited to the CDR3, 42 bases, with the frame set at the first base.

Results the study describes overall, beyond this receptor: Conclusions about previously exposed vaccinees are limited, since just five or six AZD1222 recipients were seropositive for SARS-CoV-2 at baseline. Because no day 14 peak-response samples were available, repertoires were characterized only after the peak T cell response. The 56-69-year group was small, and its depth increase did not reach significance, likely because of low power. Most participants were white British and females outnumbered males, and the authors suggested that clonal diversity may have been underestimated. Epitopes outside the regions mutated in the B.1.351 and B.1.1.7 variants were reportedly recognized by nearly half of the unique spike-specific TCRs. A significant rise in spike-specific TCR breadth and depth was observed after two AZD1222 doses relative to day 0 and relative to MenACWY recipients. Vaccine-associated CD4 TCRs spanned the whole spike protein, with dominant responses in regions 160-218 and 743-854.

The CDR3 regions of human TCRbeta chains were analyzed by immunosequencing. The source study handled its data this way. TCRs in the repertoires were compared against a reference library of SARS-CoV-2-specific TCRs that had been generated with the MIRA antigen-specificity platform. Breadth was defined as the fraction of unique TCRs that were SARS-CoV-2-associated, and depth was defined as the fraction of total T cells that were SARS-CoV-2-associated. Using the MIRA data, each spike-specific TCR was assigned both to the spike region to which the TCR was reactive and to a CD4 or CD8 class. Log10-transformed breadth and depth values were compared by one-way ANOVA with Sidak's multiple comparisons tests. The source is immuneACCESS, and TCRdb retained only in-frame sequences with V and J called. Part of the clones is not carried over; for the studies checked, unresolved V genes explain less than half of this, and the remainder is unexplained. D and trimming come from the DNA, and the V and J calls and clone size come from that table. Within this sample are approximately 120,000 clones, with 80% to 90% of them counted one time only. The biggest ten clones account for approximately 26% of the sample.

The specimen was peripheral blood, collected 28 days after the second AZD1222 dose. Recombination joined TRBV5-4 with TRBJ1-6, with the D gene call left open. This clonotype was obtained from an adult who received the AZD1222 COVID-19 vaccine. The DNA sequence is given as TGTGCCAGCAGCTTGATTCACGGGGATTCACCCCTCCACTTT. This encodes CASSLIHGDSPLHF.